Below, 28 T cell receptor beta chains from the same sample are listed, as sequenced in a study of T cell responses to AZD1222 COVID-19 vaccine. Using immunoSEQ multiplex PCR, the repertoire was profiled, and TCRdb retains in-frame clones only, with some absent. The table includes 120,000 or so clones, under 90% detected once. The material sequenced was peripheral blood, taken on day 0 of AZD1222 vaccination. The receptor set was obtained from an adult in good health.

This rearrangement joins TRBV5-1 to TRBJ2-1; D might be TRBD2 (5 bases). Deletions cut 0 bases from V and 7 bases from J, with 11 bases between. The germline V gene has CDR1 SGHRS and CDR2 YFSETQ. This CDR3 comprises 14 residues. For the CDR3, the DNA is TGCGCCAGCAGCTTGGAGAGGGTCTCGAATGAGCAGTTCTTC. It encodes CASSLERVSNEQFF.

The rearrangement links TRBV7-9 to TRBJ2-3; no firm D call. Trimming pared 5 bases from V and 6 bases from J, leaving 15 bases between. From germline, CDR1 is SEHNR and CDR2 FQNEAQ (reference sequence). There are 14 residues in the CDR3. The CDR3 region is CASSLDGARDTQYF. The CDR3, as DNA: TGTGCCAGCAGCCTGGACGGTGCCCGGGATACGCAGTATTTT.

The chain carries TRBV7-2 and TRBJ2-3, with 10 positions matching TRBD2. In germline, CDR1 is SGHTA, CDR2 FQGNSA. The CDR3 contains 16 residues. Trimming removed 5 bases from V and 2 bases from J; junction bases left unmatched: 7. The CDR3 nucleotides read TGTGCCAGCAGCCTAAGTAGCGGGGGGTCCACAGATACGCAGTATTTT. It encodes CASSLSSGGSTDTQYF.

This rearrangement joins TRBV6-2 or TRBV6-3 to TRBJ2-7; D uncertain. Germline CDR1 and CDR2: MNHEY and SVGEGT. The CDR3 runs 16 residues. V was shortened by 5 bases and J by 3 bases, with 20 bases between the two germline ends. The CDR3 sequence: CASSLDTLKSDYEQYF. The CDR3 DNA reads TGTGCCAGCAGTCTTGATACGCTCAAATCCGACTACGAGCAGTACTTC.

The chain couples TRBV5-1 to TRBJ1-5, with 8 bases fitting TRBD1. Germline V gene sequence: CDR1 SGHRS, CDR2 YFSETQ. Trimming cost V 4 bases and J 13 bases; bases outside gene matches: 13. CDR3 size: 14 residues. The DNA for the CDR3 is TGCGCCAGCAGCGCCGGGGACAGGTGGGGGGATCAGCATTTT. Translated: CASSAGDRWGDQHF.

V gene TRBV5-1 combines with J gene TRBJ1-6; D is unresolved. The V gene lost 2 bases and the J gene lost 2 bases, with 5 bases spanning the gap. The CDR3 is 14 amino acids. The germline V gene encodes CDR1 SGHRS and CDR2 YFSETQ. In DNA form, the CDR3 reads TGCGCCAGCAGCTTCGACACCTATAATTCACCCCTCCACTTT. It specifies CASSFDTYNSPLHF.

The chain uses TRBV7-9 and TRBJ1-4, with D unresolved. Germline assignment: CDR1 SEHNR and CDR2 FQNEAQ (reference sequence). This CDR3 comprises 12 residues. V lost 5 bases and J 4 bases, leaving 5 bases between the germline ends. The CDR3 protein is CASSPLNEKLFF. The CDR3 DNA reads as TGTGCCAGCAGCCCGCTTAATGAAAAACTGTTTTTT.

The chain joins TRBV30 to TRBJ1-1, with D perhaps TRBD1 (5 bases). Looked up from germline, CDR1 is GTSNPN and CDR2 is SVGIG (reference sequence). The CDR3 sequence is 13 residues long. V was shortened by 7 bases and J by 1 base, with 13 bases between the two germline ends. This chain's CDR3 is CASDRERNTEAFF. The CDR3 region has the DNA TGTGCCTCTGACAGAGAGAGGAACACTGAAGCTTTCTTT.

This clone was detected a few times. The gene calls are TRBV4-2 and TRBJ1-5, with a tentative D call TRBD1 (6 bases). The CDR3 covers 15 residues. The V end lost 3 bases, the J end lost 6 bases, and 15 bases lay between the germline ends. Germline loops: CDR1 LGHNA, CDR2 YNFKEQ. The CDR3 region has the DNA TGTGCCAGCAGCCAGTGGACAGAACGGGGTCAGCCCCAGCATTTT. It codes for CASSQWTERGQPQHF.

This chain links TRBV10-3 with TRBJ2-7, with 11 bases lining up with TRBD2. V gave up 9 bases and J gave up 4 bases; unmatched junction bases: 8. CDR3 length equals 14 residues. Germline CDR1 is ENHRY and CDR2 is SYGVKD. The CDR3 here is CAITSGTSGYEQYF. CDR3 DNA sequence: TGTGCCATTACTTCGGGGACTAGCGGTTACGAGCAGTACTTC.

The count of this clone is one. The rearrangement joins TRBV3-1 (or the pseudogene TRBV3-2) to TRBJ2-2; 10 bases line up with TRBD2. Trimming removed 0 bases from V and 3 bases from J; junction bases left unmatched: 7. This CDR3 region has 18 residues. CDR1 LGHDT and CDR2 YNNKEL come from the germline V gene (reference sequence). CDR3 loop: CASSQEPSGSVYTGELFF. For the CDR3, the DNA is TGTGCCAGCAGCCAAGAGCCTAGCGGGAGTGTTTACACCGGGGAGCTGTTTTTT.

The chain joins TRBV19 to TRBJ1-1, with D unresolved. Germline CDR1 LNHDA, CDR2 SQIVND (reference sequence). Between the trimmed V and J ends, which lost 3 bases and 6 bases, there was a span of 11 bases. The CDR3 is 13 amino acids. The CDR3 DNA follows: TGTGCCAGTAGTATCGTGGGTCTCCCTGAAGCTTTCTTT. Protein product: CASSIVGLPEAFF.

CDR3 residues: CASSPSWGEDTEAFF. CDR3 DNA sequence: TGTGCCAGCTCACCAAGCTGGGGGGAAGACACTGAAGCTTTCTTT. This chain joins TRBV18 and TRBJ1-1, with D possibly being TRBD1 (5 bases). The germline V gene has CDR1 KGHSH and CDR2 LQKENI. The CDR3 sequence is 15 residues long. Trimming removed 2 bases at V and 3 bases at J, with 13 bases between.

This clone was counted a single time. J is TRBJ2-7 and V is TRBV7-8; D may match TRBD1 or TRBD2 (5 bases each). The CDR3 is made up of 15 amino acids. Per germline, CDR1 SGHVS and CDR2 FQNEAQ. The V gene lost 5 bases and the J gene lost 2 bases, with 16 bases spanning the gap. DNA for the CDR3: TGTGCCAGCAGCCCAGCAACCCGAGGGGCCTACGAGCAGTACTTC. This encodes CASSPATRGAYEQYF.

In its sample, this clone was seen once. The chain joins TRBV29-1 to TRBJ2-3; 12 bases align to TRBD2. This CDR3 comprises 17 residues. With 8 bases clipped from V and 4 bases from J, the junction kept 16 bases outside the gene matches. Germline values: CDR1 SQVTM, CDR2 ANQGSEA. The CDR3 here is CSFQGGLAGRASDTQYF. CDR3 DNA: TGCAGCTTCCAAGGGGGACTAGCGGGTAGGGCGTCAGATACGCAGTATTTT.

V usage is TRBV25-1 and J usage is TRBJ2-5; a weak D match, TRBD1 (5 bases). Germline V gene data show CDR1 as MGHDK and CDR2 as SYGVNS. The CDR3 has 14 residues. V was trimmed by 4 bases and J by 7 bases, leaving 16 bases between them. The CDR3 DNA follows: TGTGCCAGCAGTGTGCCAGGGCGGACGGGGACCCAGTACTTC. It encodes CASSVPGRTGTQYF.

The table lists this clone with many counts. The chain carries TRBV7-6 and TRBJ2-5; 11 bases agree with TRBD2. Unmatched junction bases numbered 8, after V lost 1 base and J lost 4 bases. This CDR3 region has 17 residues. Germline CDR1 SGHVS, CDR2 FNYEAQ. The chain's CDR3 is CASSLELAGELRETQYF. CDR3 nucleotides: TGTGCCAGCAGCTTAGAACTAGCGGGAGAATTGAGAGAGACCCAGTACTTC.

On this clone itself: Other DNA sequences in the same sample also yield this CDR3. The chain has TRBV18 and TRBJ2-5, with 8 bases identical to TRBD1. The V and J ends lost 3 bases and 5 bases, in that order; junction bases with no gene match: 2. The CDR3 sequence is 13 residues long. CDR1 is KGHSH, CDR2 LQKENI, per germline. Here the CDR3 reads CASSPTGGETQYF. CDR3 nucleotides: TGTGCCAGCTCACCTACAGGGGGGGAGACCCAGTACTTC.

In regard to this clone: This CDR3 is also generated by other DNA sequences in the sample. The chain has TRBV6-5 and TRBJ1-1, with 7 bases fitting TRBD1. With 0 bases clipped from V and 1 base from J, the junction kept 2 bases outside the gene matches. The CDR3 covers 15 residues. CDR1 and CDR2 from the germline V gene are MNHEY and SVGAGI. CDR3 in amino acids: CASSYSRTGNTEAFF. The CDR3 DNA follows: TGTGCCAGCAGTTACTCTAGGACAGGGAACACTGAAGCTTTCTTT.

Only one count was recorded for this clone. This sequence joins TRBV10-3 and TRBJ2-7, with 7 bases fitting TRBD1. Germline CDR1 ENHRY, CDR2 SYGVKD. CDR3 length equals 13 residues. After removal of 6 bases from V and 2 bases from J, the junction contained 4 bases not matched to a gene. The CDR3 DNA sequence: TGTGCCATCAGGAGACAGGGAGCCTACGAGCAGTACTTC. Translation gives CAIRRQGAYEQYF.

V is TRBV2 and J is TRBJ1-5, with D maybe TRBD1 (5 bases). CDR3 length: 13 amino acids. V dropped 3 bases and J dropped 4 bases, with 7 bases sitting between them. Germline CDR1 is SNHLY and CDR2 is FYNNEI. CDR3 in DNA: TGTGCCAGCAGTGAGGGGGGAAATCAGCCCCAGCATTTT. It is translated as CASSEGGNQPQHF.

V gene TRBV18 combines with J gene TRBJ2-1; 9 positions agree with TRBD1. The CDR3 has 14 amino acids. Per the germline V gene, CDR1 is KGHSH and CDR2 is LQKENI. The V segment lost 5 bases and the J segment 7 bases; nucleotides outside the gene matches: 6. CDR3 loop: CASSLGTGRNEQFF. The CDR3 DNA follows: TGTGCCAGCTCATTAGGGACAGGGCGAAATGAGCAGTTCTTC.

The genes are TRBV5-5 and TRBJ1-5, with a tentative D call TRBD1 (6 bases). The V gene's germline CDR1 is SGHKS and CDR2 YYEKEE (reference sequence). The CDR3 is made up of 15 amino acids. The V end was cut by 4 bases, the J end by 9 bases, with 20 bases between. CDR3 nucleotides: TGTGCCAGCAGCCCGAGCTTGACAGGACCAGCGCCCCAGCATTTT. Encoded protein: CASSPSLTGPAPQHF.

The DNA for the CDR3 is TGCGCCAGCAGGACAGGGTCAACTGAAGCTTTCTTT. It specifies CASRTGSTEAFF. This chain links TRBV5-1 with TRBJ1-1; 7 bases are a match to TRBD1. From germline, CDR1 is SGHRS and CDR2 YFSETQ. The junction had 3 bases not matched to a gene; V was cut back by 5 bases and J by 5 bases. The CDR3 has 12 residues.

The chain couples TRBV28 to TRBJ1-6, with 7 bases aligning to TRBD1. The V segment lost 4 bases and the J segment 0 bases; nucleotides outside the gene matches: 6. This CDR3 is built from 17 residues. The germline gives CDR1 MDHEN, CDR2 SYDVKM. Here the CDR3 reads CASSSDRPSSYNSPLHF. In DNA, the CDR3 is TGTGCCAGCAGTTCGGACAGGCCGAGCTCCTATAATTCACCCCTCCACTTT.

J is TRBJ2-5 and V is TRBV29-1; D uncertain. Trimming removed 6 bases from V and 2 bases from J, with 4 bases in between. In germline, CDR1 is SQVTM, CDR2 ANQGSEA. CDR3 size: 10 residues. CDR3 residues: CSVEQETQYF. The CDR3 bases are TGCAGCGTGGAACAAGAGACCCAGTACTTC. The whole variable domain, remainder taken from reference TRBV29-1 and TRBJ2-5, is SAVISQKPSRDICQRGTSLTIQCQVDSQVTMMFWYRQQPGQSLTLIATANQGSEATYESGFVIDKFPISRPNLTFSTLTVSNMSPEDSSIYLCSVEQETQYFGPGTRLLVL.

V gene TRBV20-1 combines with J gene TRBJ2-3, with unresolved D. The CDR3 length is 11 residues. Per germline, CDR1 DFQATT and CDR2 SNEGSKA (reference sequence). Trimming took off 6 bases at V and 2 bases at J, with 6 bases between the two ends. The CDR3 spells CSADFTDTQYF. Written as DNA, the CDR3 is TGCAGTGCCGACTTCACAGATACGCAGTATTTT.

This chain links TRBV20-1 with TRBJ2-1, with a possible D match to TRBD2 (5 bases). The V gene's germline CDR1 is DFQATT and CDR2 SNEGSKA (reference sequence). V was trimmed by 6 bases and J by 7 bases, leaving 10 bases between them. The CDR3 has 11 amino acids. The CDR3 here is CSAAGVNEQFF. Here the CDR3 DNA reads TGCAGTGCCGCCGGGGTGAATGAGCAGTTCTTC.